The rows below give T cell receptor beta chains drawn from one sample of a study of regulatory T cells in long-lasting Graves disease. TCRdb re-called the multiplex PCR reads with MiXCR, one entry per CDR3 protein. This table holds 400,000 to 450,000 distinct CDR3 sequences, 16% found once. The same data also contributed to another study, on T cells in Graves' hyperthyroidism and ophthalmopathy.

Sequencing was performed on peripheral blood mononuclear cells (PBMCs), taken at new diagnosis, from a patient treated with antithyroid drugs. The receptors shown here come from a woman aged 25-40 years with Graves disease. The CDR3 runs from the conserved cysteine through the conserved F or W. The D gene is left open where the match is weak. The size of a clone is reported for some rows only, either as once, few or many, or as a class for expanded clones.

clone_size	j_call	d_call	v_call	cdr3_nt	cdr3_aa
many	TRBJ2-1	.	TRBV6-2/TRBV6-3	TGTGCCAGCAGTGACCTAGGCAGGGCGGCCTACAATGAGCAGTTCTTC	CASSDLGRAAYNEQFF
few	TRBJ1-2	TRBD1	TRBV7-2	TGCGCCAGCAGCCAGCACCCGGGACAGGGAGATGCCTACACCTTC	CASSQHPGQGDAYTF
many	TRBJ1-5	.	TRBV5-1	TGCGCCAGCAGGGTGGCTGTAAATCAGCCCCAGCATTTT	CASRVAVNQPQHF
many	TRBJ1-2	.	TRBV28	TGTGCCAGCACGCATGACAGTGCTTATGGCTACACCTTC	CASTHDSAYGYTF
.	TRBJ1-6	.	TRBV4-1	TGCGCCAGCAGCCAAGGTCCACGGACCAATTCACCCCTCCACTTT	CASSQGPRTNSPLHF
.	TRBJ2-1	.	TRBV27	TGTGCCAGCAGTTTATCCCGACTAGTCGAGCAGTTCTTC	CASSLSRLVEQFF
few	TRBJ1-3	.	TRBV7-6	TGTGCCAGCAGCTTCAGCCCTGGAAACACCATATATTTT	CASSFSPGNTIYF
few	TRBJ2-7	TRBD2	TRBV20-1	TGCAGTGCCCCCCCTAGCGGCCCGCCGAGCTACGAGCAGTACTTC	CSAPPSGPPSYEQYF
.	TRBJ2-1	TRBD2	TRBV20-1	TGCAGTGCCAGATCGCCTAGCGGACTGTACAATGAGCAGTTCTTC	CSARSPSGLYNEQFF
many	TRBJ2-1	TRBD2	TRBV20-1	TGCAGTGCTATTACCGGGACTAGCGTTGGGTTGGATGAGCAGTTCTTC	CSAITGTSVGLDEQFF
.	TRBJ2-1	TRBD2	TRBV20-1	TGCAGTGCAACTAGCGGGAGTGATGGTGAGCAGTTCTTC	CSATSGSDGEQFF
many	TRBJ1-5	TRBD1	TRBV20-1	TGCAGTGCTAGAGAACGATACAGGGGGCAAACGAGGGATAGCAATCAGCCCCAGCATTTT	CSARERYRGQTRDSNQPQHF
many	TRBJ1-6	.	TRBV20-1	TGCAGTGCTAGAGGAGAGGGGACATCAACCCAAAATTCACCCCTCCACTTT	CSARGEGTSTQNSPLHF
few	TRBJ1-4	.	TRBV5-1	TGCGCCAGCAGCTTGGCTGTGGACCCGTCTGAAAAACTGTTTTTT	CASSLAVDPSEKLFF
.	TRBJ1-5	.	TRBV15	TGTGCCACCAGCAGAGATACAGGAGGCCTTGGCAATCAGCCCCAGCATTTT	CATSRDTGGLGNQPQHF
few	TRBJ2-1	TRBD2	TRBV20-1	TGCAGTGCTAGTCGGGAGGGCCAGTTCTTC	CSASREGQFF
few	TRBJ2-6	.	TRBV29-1	TGCAGCGTTGAATCGGCAGGGATCTCTGGGGCCAACGTCCTGACTTTC	CSVESAGISGANVLTF
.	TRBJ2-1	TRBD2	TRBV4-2	TGTGCCAGCAGCCAAGATAATACGGGGGGCAATGAGCAGTTCTTC	CASSQDNTGGNEQFF
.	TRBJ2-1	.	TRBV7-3	TGTGCCAGCAGCTTATACGGGAGTATATCCTACAATGAGCAGTTCTTC	CASSLYGSISYNEQFF
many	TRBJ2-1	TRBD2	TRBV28	TGTGCCAGCAGCCTGATTACTAGCGGGAGGAATGAGCAGTTCTTC	CASSLITSGRNEQFF
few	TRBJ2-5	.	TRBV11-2	TGTGCCAGCAGCTTAGTTACCCGGGAGACCCAGTACTTC	CASSLVTRETQYF
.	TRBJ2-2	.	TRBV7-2	TGTGCCAGCAGCTCAGATTGGACCGGGGAGCTGTTTTTT	CASSSDWTGELFF
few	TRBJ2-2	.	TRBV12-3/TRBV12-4	TGTGCCAGCAGTTTCGTTCCTTTGGCACAGGTGAACACCGGGAAGCTGTTTTTT	CASSFVPLAQVNTGKLFF
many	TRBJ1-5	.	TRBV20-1	TGCAGTGCTAGAGTGGGGGGTGCCAATCAGCCCCAGCATTTT	CSARVGGANQPQHF
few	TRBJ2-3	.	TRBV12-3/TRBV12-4	TGTGCCAGCAGTCCCAAGCATACGCAGTATTTT	CASSPKHTQYF
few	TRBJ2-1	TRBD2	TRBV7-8	TGTGCCAGCAGCTTAGACCCCGGGACTAGCGGGAGGGGTGAGCAGTTCTTC	CASSLDPGTSGRGEQFF
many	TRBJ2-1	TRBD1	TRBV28	TGTGCCAGCAGTTTAGGGGGGAATCAGGGGGCCCAGTTCTTC	CASSLGGNQGAQFF
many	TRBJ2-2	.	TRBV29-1	TGCAGCGTTGCCCAGCAGGGCATTACCGGGGAGCTGTTTTTT	CSVAQQGITGELFF
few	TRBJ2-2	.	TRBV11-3	TGTGCCAGCACAGCGAACACCGGGGAGCTGTTTTTT	CASTANTGELFF
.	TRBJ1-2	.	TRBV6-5	TGTGCCAGCAGTTACGGCAGGGCGGTGTCTGGCTACACCTTC	CASSYGRAVSGYTF
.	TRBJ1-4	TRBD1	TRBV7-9	TGTGCCAGCAACTTACAGACAGGGGGTAATGAAAAACTGTTTTTT	CASNLQTGGNEKLFF
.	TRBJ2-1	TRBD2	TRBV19	TGTGCCAGTAGCCAACGACCCCTAGCGGGAGGGTACAATGAGCAGTTCTTC	CASSQRPLAGGYNEQFF
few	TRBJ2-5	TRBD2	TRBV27	TGTGCCAGCAGGGGACTAGCGGGAGGCCTGGGACAAGAGACCCAGTACTTC	CASRGLAGGLGQETQYF
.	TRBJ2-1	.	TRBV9	TGTGCCAGCAGCGTAGGGGTTAGCGGTCACAGTGAGCAGTTCTTC	CASSVGVSGHSEQFF
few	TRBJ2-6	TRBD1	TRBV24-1	TGTGCCACCAGTGCTGGGGACAGTAACTCTGGGGCCAACGTCCTGACTTTC	CATSAGDSNSGANVLTF